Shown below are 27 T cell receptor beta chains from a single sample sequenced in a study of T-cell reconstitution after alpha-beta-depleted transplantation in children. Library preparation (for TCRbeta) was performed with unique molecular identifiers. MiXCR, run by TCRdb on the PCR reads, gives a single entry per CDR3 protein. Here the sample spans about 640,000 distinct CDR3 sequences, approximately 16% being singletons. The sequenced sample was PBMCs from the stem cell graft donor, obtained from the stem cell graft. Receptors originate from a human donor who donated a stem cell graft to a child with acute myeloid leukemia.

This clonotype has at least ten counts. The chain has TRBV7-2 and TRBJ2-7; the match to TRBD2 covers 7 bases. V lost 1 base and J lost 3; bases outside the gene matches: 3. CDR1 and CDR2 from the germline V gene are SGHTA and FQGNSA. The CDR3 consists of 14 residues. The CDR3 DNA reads TGTGCCAGCAGCTTAGAGGGGACTAACTACGAGCAGTACTTC. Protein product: CASSLEGTNYEQYF. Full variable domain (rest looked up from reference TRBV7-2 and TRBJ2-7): GAGVSQSPSNKVTEKGKDVELRCDPISGHTALYWYRQSLGQGLEFLIYFQGNSAPDKSGLPSDRFSAERTGGSVSTLTIQRTQQEDSAVYLCASSLEGTNYEQYFGPGTRLTVT.

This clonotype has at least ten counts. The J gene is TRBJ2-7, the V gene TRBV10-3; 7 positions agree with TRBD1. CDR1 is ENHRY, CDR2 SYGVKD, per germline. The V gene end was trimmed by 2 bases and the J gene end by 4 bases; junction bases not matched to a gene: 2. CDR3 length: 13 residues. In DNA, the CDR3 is TGTGCCATCAGTGAGGTCAGGGGGTACGAGCAGTACGTC. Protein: CAISEVRGYEQYV.

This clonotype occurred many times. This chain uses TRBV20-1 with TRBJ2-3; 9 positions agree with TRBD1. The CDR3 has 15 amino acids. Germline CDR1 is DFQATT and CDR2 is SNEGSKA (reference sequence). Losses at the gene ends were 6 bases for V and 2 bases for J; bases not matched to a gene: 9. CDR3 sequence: CSAHGGQGYTDTQYF. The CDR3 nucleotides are TGCAGTGCCCACGGGGGACAGGGATACACAGATACGCAGTATTTT.

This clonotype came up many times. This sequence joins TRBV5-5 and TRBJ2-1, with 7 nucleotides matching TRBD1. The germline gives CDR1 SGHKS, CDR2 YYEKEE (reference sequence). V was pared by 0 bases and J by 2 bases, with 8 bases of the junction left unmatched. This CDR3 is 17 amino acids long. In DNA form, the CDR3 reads TGTGCCAGCAGCTTGGAGATAACAGGGGTAACCTACAATGAGCAGTTCTTC. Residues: CASSLEITGVTYNEQFF. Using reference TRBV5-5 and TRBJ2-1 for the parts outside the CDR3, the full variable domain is DAGVTQSPTHLIKTRGQQVTLRCSPISGHKSVSWYQQVLGQGPQFIFQYYEKEERGRGNFPDRFSARQFPNYSSELNVNALLLGDSALYLCASSLEITGVTYNEQFFGPGTRLTVL.

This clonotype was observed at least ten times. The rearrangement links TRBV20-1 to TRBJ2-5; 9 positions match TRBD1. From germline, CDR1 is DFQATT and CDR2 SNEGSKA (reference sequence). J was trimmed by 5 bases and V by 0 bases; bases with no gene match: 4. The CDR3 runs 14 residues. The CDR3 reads CSAREVQGAETQYF. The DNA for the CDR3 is TGCAGTGCTAGAGAGGTACAGGGGGCTGAGACCCAGTACTTC.

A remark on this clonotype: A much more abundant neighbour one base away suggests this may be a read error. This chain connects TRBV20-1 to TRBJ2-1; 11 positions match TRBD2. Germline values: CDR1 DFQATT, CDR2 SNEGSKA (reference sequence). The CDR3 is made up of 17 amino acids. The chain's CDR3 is CSARELAGDQAYSEQFF. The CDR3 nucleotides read TGCAGTGCTAGAGAACTAGCGGGGGACCAGGCCTACAGTGAGCAGTTCTTC.

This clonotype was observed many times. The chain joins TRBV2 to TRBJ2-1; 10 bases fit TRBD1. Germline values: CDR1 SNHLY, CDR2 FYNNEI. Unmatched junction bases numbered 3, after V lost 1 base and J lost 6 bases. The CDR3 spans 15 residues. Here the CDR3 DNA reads TGTGCCAGCAGTGAAGGACAGGGGGCCCTCAATGAGCAGTTCTTC. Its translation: CASSEGQGALNEQFF. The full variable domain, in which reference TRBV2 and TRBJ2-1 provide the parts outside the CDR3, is EPEVTQTPSHQVTQMGQEVILRCVPISNHLYFYWYRQILGQKVEFLVSFYNNEISEKSEIFDDQFSVERPDGSNFTLKIRSTKLEDSAMYFCASSEGQGALNEQFFGPGTRLTVL.

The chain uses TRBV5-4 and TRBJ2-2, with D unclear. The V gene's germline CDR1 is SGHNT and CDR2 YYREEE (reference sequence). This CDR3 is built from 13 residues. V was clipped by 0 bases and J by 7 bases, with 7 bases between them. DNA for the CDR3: TGTGCCAGCAGCTTGGGGGTGAGCGGGGAGCTGTTTTTT. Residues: CASSLGVSGELFF.

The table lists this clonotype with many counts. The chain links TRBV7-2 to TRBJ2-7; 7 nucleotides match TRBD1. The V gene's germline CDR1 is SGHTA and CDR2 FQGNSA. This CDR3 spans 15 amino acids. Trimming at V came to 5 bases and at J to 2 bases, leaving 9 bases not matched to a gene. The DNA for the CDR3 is TGTGCCAGCAGCACCGAAGGGGGCCGGGCCTACGAGCAGTACTTC. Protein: CASSTEGGRAYEQYF.

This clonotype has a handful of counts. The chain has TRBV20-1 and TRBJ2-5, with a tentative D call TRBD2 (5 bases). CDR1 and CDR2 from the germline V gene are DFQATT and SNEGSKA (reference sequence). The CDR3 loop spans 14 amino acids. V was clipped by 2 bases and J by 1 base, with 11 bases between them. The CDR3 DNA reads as TGCAGTGCTAGATCCCCGGGGTTCCAAGAGACCCAGTACTTC. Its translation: CSARSPGFQETQYF.

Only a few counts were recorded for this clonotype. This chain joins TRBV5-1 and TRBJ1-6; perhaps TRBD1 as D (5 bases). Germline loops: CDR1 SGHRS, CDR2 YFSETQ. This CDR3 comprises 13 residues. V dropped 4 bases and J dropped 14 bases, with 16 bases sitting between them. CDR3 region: CASSPPGWGTLHF. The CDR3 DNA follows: TGCGCCAGCAGCCCGCCGGGTTGGGGGACCCTCCACTTT. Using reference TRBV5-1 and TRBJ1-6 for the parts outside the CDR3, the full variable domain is KAGVTQTPRYLIKTRGQQVTLSCSPISGHRSVSWYQQTPGQGLQFLFEYFSETQRNKGNFPGRFSGRQFSNSRSEMNVSTLELGDSALYLCASSPPGWGTLHFGNGTRLTVT.

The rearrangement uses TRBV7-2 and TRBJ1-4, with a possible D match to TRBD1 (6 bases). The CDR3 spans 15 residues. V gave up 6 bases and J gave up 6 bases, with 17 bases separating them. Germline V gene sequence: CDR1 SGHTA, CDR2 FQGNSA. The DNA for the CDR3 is TGTGCCAGCAGAATACGGATCGGGACACATGAAAAACTGTTTTTT. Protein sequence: CASRIRIGTHEKLFF.

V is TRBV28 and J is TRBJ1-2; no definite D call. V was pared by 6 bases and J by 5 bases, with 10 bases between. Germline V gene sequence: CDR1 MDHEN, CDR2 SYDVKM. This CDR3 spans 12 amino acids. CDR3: CASRFSSYGYTF. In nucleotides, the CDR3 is TGTGCCAGCAGGTTCAGTTCGTATGGCTACACCTTC.

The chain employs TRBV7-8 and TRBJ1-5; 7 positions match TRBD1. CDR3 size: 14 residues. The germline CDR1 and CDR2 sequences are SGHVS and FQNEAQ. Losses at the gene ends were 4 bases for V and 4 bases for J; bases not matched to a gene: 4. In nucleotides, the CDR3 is TGTGCCAGCAGCTCGCCGGGACAGAATCAGCCCCAGCATTTT. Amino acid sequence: CASSSPGQNQPQHF.

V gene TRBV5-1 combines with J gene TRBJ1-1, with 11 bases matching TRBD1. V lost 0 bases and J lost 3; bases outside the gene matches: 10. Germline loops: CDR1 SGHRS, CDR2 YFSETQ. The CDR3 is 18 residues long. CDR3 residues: CASSLVGADRGRDTEAFF. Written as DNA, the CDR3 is TGCGCCAGCAGCTTGGTTGGTGCGGACAGGGGGCGGGACACTGAAGCTTTCTTT.

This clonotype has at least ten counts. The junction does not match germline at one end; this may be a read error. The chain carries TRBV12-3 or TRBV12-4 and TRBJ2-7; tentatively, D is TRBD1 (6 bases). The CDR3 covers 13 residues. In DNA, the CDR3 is TGTGCCAGCAGTTTGCCCAACGGACAGCGCGAGCACTTC. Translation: CASSLPNGQREHF.

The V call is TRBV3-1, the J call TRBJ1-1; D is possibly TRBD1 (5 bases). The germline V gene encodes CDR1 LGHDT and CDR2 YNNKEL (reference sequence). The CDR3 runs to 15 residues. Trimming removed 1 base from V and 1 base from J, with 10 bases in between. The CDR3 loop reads CASSQGLTGNTEAFF. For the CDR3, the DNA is TGTGCCAGCAGCCAAGGTTTAACAGGGAACACTGAAGCTTTCTTT.

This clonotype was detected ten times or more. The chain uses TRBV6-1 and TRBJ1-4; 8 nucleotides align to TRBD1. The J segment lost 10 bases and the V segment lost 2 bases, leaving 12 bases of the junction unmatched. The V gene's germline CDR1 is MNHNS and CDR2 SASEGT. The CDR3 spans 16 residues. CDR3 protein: CASSETLGTGRGKLFF. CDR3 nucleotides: TGTGCCAGCAGTGAAACCCTTGGGACAGGCCGGGGAAAACTGTTTTTT.

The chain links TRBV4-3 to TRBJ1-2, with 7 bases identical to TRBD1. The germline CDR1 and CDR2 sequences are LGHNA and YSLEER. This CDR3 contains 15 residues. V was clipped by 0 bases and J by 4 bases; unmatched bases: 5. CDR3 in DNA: TGCGCCAGCAGCCAAGATCCGTACAGGGGCTATGGCTACACCTTC. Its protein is CASSQDPYRGYGYTF.

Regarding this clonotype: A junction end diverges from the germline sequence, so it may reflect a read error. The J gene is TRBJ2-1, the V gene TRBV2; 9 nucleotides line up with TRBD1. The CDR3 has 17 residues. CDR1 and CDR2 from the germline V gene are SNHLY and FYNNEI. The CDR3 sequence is CASSKPSRQGEYNEHFF. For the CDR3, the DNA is TGTGCCAGCAGTAAACCCTCGCGACAGGGGGAATACAATGAGCATTTCTTC.

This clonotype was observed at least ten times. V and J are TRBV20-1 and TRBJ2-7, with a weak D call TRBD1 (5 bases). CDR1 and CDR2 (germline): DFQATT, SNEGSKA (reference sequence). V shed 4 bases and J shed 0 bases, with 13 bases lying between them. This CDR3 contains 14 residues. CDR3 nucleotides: TGCAGTGCTAAGGACATCACATCCTCCTACGAGCAGTACGTC. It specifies CSAKDITSSYEQYV.

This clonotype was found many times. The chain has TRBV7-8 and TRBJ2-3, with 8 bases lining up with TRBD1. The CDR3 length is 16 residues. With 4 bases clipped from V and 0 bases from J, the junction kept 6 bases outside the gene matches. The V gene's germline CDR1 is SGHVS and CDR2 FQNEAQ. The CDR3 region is CASSSTRDRSTDTQYF. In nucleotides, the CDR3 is TGTGCCAGCAGCTCAACCCGGGACAGGAGCACAGATACGCAGTATTTT.

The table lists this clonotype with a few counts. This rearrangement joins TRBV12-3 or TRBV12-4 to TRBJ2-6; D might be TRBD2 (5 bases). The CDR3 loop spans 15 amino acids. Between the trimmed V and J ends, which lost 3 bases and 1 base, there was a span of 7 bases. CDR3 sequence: CASSLGESGANVLTF. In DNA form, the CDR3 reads TGTGCCAGCAGTTTGGGAGAATCTGGGGCCAACGTCCTGACTTTC.

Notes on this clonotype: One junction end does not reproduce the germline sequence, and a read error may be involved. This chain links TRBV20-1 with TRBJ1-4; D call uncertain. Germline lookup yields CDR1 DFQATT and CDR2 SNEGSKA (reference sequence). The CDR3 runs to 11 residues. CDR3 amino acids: CSAAPRNGGIF. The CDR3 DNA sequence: TGCAGTGCTGCCCCTCGTAACGGTGGGATTTTT.

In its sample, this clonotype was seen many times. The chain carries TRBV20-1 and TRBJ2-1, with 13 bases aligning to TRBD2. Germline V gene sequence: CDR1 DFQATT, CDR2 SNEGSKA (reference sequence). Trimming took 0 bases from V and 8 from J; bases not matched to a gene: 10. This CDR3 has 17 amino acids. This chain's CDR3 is CSARDLVRTSGGHEQFF. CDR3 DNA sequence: TGCAGTGCTAGAGATTTGGTCCGGACTAGCGGGGGTCATGAGCAGTTCTTC.

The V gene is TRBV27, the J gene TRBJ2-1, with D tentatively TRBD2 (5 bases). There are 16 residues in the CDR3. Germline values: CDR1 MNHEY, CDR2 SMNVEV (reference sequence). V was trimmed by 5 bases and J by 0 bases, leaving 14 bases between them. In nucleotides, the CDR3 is TGTGCCAGCAGTCCACAGACGGGGAGCTCCTACAATGAGCAGTTCTTC. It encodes CASSPQTGSSYNEQFF.

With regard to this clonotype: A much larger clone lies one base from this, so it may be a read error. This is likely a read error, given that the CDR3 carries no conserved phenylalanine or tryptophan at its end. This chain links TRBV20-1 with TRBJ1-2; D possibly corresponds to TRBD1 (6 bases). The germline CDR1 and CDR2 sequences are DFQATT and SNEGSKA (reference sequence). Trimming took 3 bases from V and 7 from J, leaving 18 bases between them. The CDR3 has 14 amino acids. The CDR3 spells CSAREKQGLGGYTL. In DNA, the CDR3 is TGCAGTGCTAGGGAGAAACAGGGACTGGGTGGCTACACCCTC.